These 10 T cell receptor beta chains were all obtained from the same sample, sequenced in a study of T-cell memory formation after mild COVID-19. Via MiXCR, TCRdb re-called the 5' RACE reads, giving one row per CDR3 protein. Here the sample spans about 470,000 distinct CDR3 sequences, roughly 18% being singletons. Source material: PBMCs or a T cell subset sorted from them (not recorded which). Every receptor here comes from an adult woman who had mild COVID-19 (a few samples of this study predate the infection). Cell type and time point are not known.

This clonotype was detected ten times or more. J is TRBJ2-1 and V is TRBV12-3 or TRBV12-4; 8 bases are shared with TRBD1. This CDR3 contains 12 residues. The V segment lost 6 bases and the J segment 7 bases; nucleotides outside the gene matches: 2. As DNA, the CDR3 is TGTGCCAGCAGCCGACAGGGGAATGAGCAGTTCTTC. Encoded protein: CASSRQGNEQFF.

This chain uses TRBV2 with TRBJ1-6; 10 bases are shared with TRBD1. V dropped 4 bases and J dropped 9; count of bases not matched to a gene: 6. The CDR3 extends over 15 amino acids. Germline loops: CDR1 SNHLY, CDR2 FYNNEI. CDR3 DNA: TGTGCCAGCAGTGTCGGGGGACAGGGGTCTTCACCCCTCCACTTT. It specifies CASSVGGQGSSPLHF. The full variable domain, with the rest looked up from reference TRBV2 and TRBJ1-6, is EPEVTQTPSHQVTQMGQEVILRCVPISNHLYFYWYRQILGQKVEFLVSFYNNEISEKSEIFDDQFSVERPDGSNFTLKIRSTKLEDSAMYFCASSVGGQGSSPLHFGNGTRLTVT.

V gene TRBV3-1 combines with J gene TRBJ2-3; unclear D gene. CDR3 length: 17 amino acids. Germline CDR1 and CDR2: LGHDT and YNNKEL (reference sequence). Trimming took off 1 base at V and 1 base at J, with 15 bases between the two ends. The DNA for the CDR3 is TGTGCCAGCAGCCAAGTTCCCGGATTACTGGGCACAGATACGCAGTATTTT. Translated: CASSQVPGLLGTDTQYF.

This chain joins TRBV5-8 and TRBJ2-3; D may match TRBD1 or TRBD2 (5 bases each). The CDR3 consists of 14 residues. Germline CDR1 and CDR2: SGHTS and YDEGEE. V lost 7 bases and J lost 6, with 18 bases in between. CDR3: CASDRGNSGDTQYF. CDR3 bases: TGTGCCAGCGACCGAGGGAATTCAGGGGATACGCAGTATTTT.

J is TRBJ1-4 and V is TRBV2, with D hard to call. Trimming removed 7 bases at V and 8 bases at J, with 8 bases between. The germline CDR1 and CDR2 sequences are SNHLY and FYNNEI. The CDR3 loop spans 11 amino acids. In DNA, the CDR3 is TGTGCCAGCAAGGAGATGGAAAAACTGTTTTTT. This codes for CASKEMEKLFF.

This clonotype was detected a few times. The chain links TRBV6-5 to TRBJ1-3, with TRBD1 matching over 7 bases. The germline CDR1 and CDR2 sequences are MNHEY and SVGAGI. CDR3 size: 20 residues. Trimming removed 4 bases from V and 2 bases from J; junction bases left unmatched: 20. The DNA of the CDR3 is TGTGCCAGCAGTTTCACCGGACAGGCGTCCCCGTATAGCCCTGGAAACACCATATATTTT. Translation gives CASSFTGQASPYSPGNTIYF.

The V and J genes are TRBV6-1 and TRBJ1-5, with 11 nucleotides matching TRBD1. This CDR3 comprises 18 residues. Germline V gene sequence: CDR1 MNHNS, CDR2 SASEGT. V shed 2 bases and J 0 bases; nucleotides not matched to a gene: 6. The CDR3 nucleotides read TGTGCCAGCAGTGAATGGGGACAGGGGGGTCATAGCAATCAGCCCCAGCATTTT. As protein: CASSEWGQGGHSNQPQHF.

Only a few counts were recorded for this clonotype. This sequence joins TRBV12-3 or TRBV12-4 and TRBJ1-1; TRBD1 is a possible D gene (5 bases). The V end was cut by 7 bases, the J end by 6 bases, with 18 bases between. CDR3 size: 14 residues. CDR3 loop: CASKLGPTGAEAFF. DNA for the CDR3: TGTGCCAGCAAACTGGGCCCTACGGGGGCTGAAGCTTTCTTT.

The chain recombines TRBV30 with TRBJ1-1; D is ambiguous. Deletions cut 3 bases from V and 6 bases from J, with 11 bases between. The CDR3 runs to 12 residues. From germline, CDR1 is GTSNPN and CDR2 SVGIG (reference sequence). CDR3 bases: TGTGCCTGGAGCCCTATGTACGCTGAAGCTTTCTTT. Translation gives CAWSPMYAEAFF.

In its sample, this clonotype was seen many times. Here the CDR3 DNA reads TGTGCCAGCAGCCCGGATGGGGGCTCCTACGAGCAGTACTTC. Encoded protein: CASSPDGGSYEQYF. The chain employs TRBV6-2 or TRBV6-3 and TRBJ2-7, with D perhaps matching TRBD1 or TRBD2 (5 bases each). The V gene lost 6 bases and the J gene lost 0 bases, with 12 bases spanning the gap. Looked up from germline, CDR1 is MNHEY and CDR2 is SVGEGT. The CDR3 has 14 residues.